Shown below are 19 T cell receptor beta chains from a single sample sequenced in a study of persistence of HIV-infected CD4 T cells. Sequencing used immunoSEQ version 4 in survey mode. Measured with immunoSEQ multiplex PCR; TCRdb has only the in-frame clones, and not every one. The sample has roughly 32,000 clones; around 82% are singletons. These receptors have no known antigen. The stimulus was lysate of CMV-infected fibroblasts, 8.5 to 10 ug/mL. CD40L-negative CD69-negative CD45RO-high memory CD4+ T cells were sorted as populations depleted of antigen-responding cells. Sequences were derived from CD4+ T cells sorted from PBMCs after approximately 19-hour stimulation, sampled from a patient who received antiretroviral therapy. All receptors come from an adult man with HIV who was CMV-seropositive.

In this sample, this clone turned up a few times. V and J are TRBV5-1 and TRBJ1-3, with a possible D match to TRBD1 (5 bases). The CDR3 covers 15 residues. Trimming stripped 4 bases from V and 0 bases from J, with 11 bases between. In germline, CDR1 is SGHRS, CDR2 YFSETQ. The CDR3 DNA sequence: TGCGCCAGCAGCCAAACAGGCAGCTCTGGAAACACCATATATTTT. Encoded protein: CASSQTGSSGNTIYF. Drawing the rest from reference TRBV5-1 and TRBJ1-3, the complete variable domain is KAGVTQTPRYLIKTRGQQVTLSCSPISGHRSVSWYQQTPGQGLQFLFEYFSETQRNKGNFPGRFSGRQFSNSRSEMNVSTLELGDSALYLCASSQTGSSGNTIYFGEGSWLTVV.

This rearrangement joins TRBV6-6 to TRBJ1-1; no firm D call. The germline V and J ends were trimmed by 4 bases and 1 base, with 7 bases remaining between them. Looked up from germline, CDR1 is MNHNY and CDR2 is SVGAGI (reference sequence). CDR3 length equals 13 residues. CDR3 region: CASSSPTNTEAFF. The CDR3 DNA reads as TGTGCCAGCAGTTCTCCAACGAACACTGAAGCTTTCTTT.

The chain joins TRBV18 to TRBJ2-1; the D is unclear. V was clipped by 2 bases and J by 1 base, with 9 bases between them. The CDR3 runs 15 residues. Germline values: CDR1 KGHSH, CDR2 LQKENI. The CDR3 nucleotides read TGTGCCAGCTCACCAAGGGCAGAATCCTACAATGAGCAGTTCTTC. Its translation is CASSPRAESYNEQFF.

The chain employs TRBV7-2 and TRBJ2-1; D uncertain. V was pared by 1 base and J by 6 bases, with 13 bases between. CDR3 length: 15 amino acids. CDR1 is SGHTA, CDR2 FQGNSA, per germline. The CDR3 nucleotides read TGTGCCAGCAGCTTAGATGTTTCCGTTCGCAATGAGCAGTTCTTC. It yields the protein CASSLDVSVRNEQFF. Supplemented by reference TRBV7-2 and TRBJ2-1, the full variable domain reads GAGVSQSPSNKVTEKGKDVELRCDPISGHTALYWYRQSLGQGLEFLIYFQGNSAPDKSGLPSDRFSAERTGGSVSTLTIQRTQQEDSAVYLCASSLDVSVRNEQFFGPGTRLTVL.

The chain carries TRBV28 and TRBJ1-5; D is uncertain. CDR3 length: 12 residues. V was trimmed by 6 bases and J by 6 bases, leaving 9 bases between them. Germline loops: CDR1 MDHEN, CDR2 SYDVKM. CDR3 residues: CASRVGSQPQHF. CDR3 bases: TGTGCCAGCAGGGTCGGGAGTCAGCCCCAGCATTTT.

The V and J genes are TRBV5-5 and TRBJ2-2; TRBD1 is a possible D gene (6 bases). This CDR3 comprises 15 residues. Germline V gene data show CDR1 as SGHKS and CDR2 as YYEKEE (reference sequence). Trimming took 6 bases from V and 2 from J, leaving 14 bases between them. The CDR3 DNA reads TGTGCCAGCACCCGACAGGAGAGCAACACCGGGGAGCTGTTTTTT. Translated: CASTRQESNTGELFF.

The chain is built from TRBV7-6 and TRBJ2-7; 10 bases align to TRBD2. V gave up 5 bases and J gave up 6 bases; unmatched junction bases: 19. The CDR3 is 18 amino acids. The germline V gene encodes CDR1 SGHVS and CDR2 FNYEAQ. The CDR3 DNA reads TGTGCCAGCAGCCCCAGGGTGGGTAGCGGGGGGCCGATAGTCGAGCAGTACTTC. Translated: CASSPRVGSGGPIVEQYF.

The rearrangement joins TRBV6-5 to TRBJ2-3; possibly TRBD1 for D (6 bases). V lost 3 bases to trimming and J lost 2 bases, with 12 bases between them. Germline V gives CDR1 MNHEY, CDR2 SVGAGI. This CDR3 has 15 residues. The chain's CDR3 is CASSYSGHNTDTQYF. DNA of the CDR3: TGTGCCAGCAGTTATTCGGGACACAACACAGATACGCAGTATTTT.

This chain joins TRBV3-1 (or the pseudogene TRBV3-2) and TRBJ2-2; D may be TRBD1 (6 bases). Trimming stripped 6 bases from V and 8 bases from J, with 19 bases between. This CDR3 comprises 15 residues. Looked up from germline, CDR1 is LGHDT and CDR2 is YNNKEL (reference sequence). The DNA of the CDR3 is TGTGCCAGCAGTAAATGGGCAGGGGAGAAAGGGGAGCTGTTTTTT. As protein: CASSKWAGEKGELFF.

V usage is TRBV2 and J usage is TRBJ1-1; the D is unclear. CDR1 and CDR2 (germline): SNHLY, FYNNEI. Trimming removed 5 bases at V and 2 bases at J, with 9 bases between. The CDR3 totals 13 residues. Written as DNA, the CDR3 is TGTGCCAGCAGTCGGACTTATAACACTGAAGCTTTCTTT. This gives the protein CASSRTYNTEAFF. The whole variable domain, remainder taken from reference TRBV2 and TRBJ1-1, is EPEVTQTPSHQVTQMGQEVILRCVPISNHLYFYWYRQILGQKVEFLVSFYNNEISEKSEIFDDQFSVERPDGSNFTLKIRSTKLEDSAMYFCASSRTYNTEAFFGQGTRLTVV.

This clone appeared a single time. The rearrangement links TRBV20-1 to TRBJ1-2; D is ambiguous. The V gene's germline CDR1 is DFQATT and CDR2 SNEGSKA (reference sequence). The V gene lost 3 bases and the J gene lost 2 bases, with 7 bases spanning the gap. This CDR3 is 12 amino acids long. As DNA, the CDR3 is TGCAGTGCTAGTATGGGGAACTATGGCTACACCTTC. It specifies CSASMGNYGYTF.

This chain connects TRBV28 to TRBJ2-3; 12 bases map to TRBD1. Germline lookup yields CDR1 MDHEN and CDR2 SYDVKM. The CDR3 spans 16 residues. The junction had 5 bases not matched to a gene; V was cut back by 1 base and J by 6 bases. The CDR3 is CASSLFRDRGQDTQYF. DNA for the CDR3: TGTGCCAGCAGTTTATTCCGGGACAGGGGGCAGGATACGCAGTATTTT.

This sequence joins TRBV19 and TRBJ2-2; 8 bases match TRBD1. The CDR3 runs to 16 residues. Trimming cost V 8 bases and J 1 base; bases outside gene matches: 9. Looked up from germline, CDR1 is LNHDA and CDR2 is SQIVND (reference sequence). The chain's CDR3 is CASSPRTGQNTGELFF. The CDR3 DNA reads as TGTGCCAGTTCCCCCAGGACAGGGCAGAACACCGGGGAGCTGTTTTTT.

The chain recombines TRBV6-5 with TRBJ1-2, with 7 nucleotides matching TRBD1. V lost 2 bases and J lost 4; bases outside the gene matches: 4. Germline V gene data show CDR1 as MNHEY and CDR2 as SVGAGI. There are 14 residues in the CDR3. The CDR3 region is CASSYRQGGYGYTF. CDR3 sequence (DNA): TGTGCCAGCAGTTACCGACAGGGAGGCTATGGCTACACCTTC.

This chain connects TRBV2 to TRBJ1-2, with unresolved D. CDR3 length: 8 residues. CDR1 SNHLY and CDR2 FYNNEI come from the germline V gene. The CDR3 sequence is CGGRGYTF. The CDR3 DNA sequence: TGTGGAGGGAGGGGCTACACCTTC. The complete variable domain, with remaining parts taken from reference TRBV2 and TRBJ1-2, reads EPEVTQTPSHQVTQMGQEVILRCVPISNHLYFYWYRQILGQKVEFLVSFYNNEISEKSEIFDDQFSVERPDGSNFTLKIRSTKLEDSAMYFCGGRGYTFGSGTRLTVV.

CDR3 protein: CSVDAGTTGEQFF. In nucleotides, the CDR3 is TGCAGCGTTGACGCGGGGACTACAGGTGAGCAGTTCTTC. This rearrangement joins TRBV29-1 to TRBJ2-1, with 7 bases lining up with TRBD2. CDR1 SQVTM and CDR2 ANQGSEA come from the germline V gene. The CDR3 covers 13 residues. Losses at the gene ends were 3 bases for V and 9 bases for J; bases not matched to a gene: 8.

The table lists this clone with a count of one. The chain couples TRBV7-6 to TRBJ2-1; 10 bases match TRBD2. V trimming: 4 bases; J trimming: 8 bases; junction bases outside the gene matches: 8. This CDR3 has 15 residues. Germline CDR1 SGHVS, CDR2 FNYEAQ. The CDR3 DNA reads as TGTGCCAGCAGCTCCTTAGCGGGGGGCGGGGATGAGCAGTTCTTC. This codes for CASSSLAGGGDEQFF.

The chain's CDR3 is CASSPFREEQFF. CDR3 sequence (DNA): TGTGCCAGCAGTCCCTTTAGGGAGGAGCAGTTCTTC. This chain uses TRBV28 with TRBJ2-1; possible D gene TRBD2, 5 bases. The CDR3 length is 12 residues. Germline values: CDR1 MDHEN, CDR2 SYDVKM. V dropped 5 bases and J dropped 10 bases, with 12 bases sitting between them. Supplemented by reference TRBV28 and TRBJ2-1, the full variable domain reads DVKVTQSSRYLVKRTGEKVFLECVQDMDHENMFWYRQDPGLGLRLIYFSYDVKMKEKGDIPEGYSVSREKKERFSLILESASTNQTSMYLCASSPFREEQFFGPGTRLTVL.

The rearrangement uses TRBV9 and TRBJ1-6; D remains ambiguous. V gave up 1 base and J gave up 6 bases, with 8 bases separating them. CDR3 length: 14 amino acids. Germline CDR1 and CDR2: SGDLS and YYNGEE. In DNA, the CDR3 is TGTGCCAGCAGCGTATCGGTAATTAATTCACCCCTCCACTTT. It yields the protein CASSVSVINSPLHF. Using reference TRBV9 and TRBJ1-6 for the parts outside the CDR3, the full variable domain is DSGVTQTPKHLITATGQRVTLRCSPRSGDLSVYWYQQSLDQGLQFLIQYYNGEERAKGNILERFSAQQFPDLHSELNLSSLELGDSALYFCASSVSVINSPLHFGNGTRLTVT.